One and the same sample provided the 10 T cell receptor beta chains below, sequenced in a study of blood T cell repertoires in COVID-19. Data came from immunoSEQ multiplex PCR; TCRdb stores just in-frame clones and leaves some out. The data contain 150,000 to 200,000 clones, around 87% of them singletons. The specimen was peripheral blood. The receptors stem from a man aged 40-50 years with active or convalescent COVID-19.

The genes are TRBV14 and TRBJ2-7; possible D gene TRBD1, 5 bases. Germline CDR1 is SGHDN and CDR2 is FVKESK. The length of the CDR3 is 17 residues. Trimming stripped 0 bases from V and 0 bases from J, with 15 bases between. In DNA, the CDR3 is TGTGCCAGCAGCCAAGATCTCAGCCCAGGGTTCTCCTACGAGCAGTACTTC. Translation gives CASSQDLSPGFSYEQYF.

The gene calls are TRBV11-2 and TRBJ2-3; 7 positions agree with TRBD2. The CDR3 is 16 amino acids. Trimming took 1 base from V and 2 from J; bases not matched to a gene: 6. The germline gives CDR1 SGHAT, CDR2 FQNNGV. The CDR3 sequence is CASSLGASGLTDTQYF. In nucleotides, the CDR3 is TGTGCCAGCAGCTTAGGGGCTAGCGGACTCACAGATACGCAGTATTTT.

The gene calls are TRBV7-3 and TRBJ2-2; 8 nucleotides match TRBD1. V was clipped by 5 bases and J by 4 bases; unmatched bases: 6. Germline loops: CDR1 SGHTA, CDR2 FQGTGA. This CDR3 is built from 15 residues. CDR3 sequence: CASSPGTGFTGELFF. As DNA, the CDR3 is TGTGCCAGCAGCCCCGGGACAGGCTTCACCGGGGAGCTGTTTTTT.

Regarding this clone: One end of the junction is discordant with germline, which a read error may explain. The chain couples TRBV19 to TRBJ2-3; 13 bases line up with TRBD2. Germline V gene sequence: CDR1 LNHDA, CDR2 SQIVND (reference sequence). CDR3 length: 17 amino acids. The CDR3 nucleotides read TGTGCCAGTAGTATCACCTGGACTAGCGGGGGTAGAGATACGCAGTATTTC. This sequence encodes CASSITWTSGGRDTQYF. The full variable domain, in which reference TRBV19 and TRBJ2-3 provide the parts outside the CDR3, is DGGITQSPKYLFRKEGQNVTLSCEQNLNHDAMYWYRQDPGQGLRLIYYSQIVNDFQKGDIAEGYSVSREKKESFPLTVTSAQKNPTAFYLCASSITWTSGGRDTQYFGPGTRLTVL.

V and J are TRBV19 and TRBJ2-7, with TRBD2 identical over 8 bases. Germline lookup yields CDR1 LNHDA and CDR2 SQIVND (reference sequence). The junction had 5 bases not matched to a gene; V was cut back by 5 bases and J by 2 bases. The CDR3 contains 14 residues. CDR3 nucleotide sequence: TGTGCCAGTAGTGATGGCGGGGGGCCCTACGAGCAGTACTTC. Its protein product is CASSDGGGPYEQYF.

The V and J genes are TRBV19 and TRBJ2-7; D is undetermined. Germline assignment: CDR1 LNHDA and CDR2 SQIVND (reference sequence). This CDR3 has 13 residues. V was cut by 6 bases and J by 0 bases, with 9 bases left in between. The DNA of the CDR3 is TGTGCCAGTAGCGCATCGAGCTCCTACGAGCAGTACTTC. Translated: CASSASSSYEQYF.

The rearrangement joins TRBV7-9 to TRBJ1-4, with D hard to call. The ends were cut back, 2 bases at V and 11 bases at J, with 18 bases in the middle. This CDR3 region has 15 residues. Germline CDR1 reads SEHNR; CDR2 reads FQNEAQ (reference sequence). CDR3 residues: CASSLSNSGGEKLFF. The CDR3, as DNA: TGTGCCAGCAGCTTATCCAATTCCGGTGGTGAGAAACTGTTTTTT.

The V and J genes are TRBV2 and TRBJ2-7; D not certain. Germline-derived CDR1 and CDR2 are SNHLY and FYNNEI. Trimming cost V 2 bases and J 1 base, with 12 bases left between them. The CDR3 length is 15 residues. DNA for the CDR3: TGTGCCAGCAGTGAATGGCCTGGCAGTTCCTACGAGCAGTACTTC. As protein: CASSEWPGSSYEQYF.

The gene calls are TRBV5-6 and TRBJ2-7, with a weak D call TRBD1 (5 bases). The CDR3 is 13 amino acids. Germline CDR1 SGHDT, CDR2 YYEEEE. The V end was cut by 7 bases, the J end by 7 bases, with 18 bases between. CDR3 sequence reads: CASGSRTRREQYF. The CDR3, as DNA: TGTGCCAGCGGGTCTCGGACAAGGCGGGAGCAGTACTTC.

The rearrangement uses TRBV3-1 (or the pseudogene TRBV3-2) and TRBJ2-5, with 8 bases fitting TRBD2. This CDR3 has 15 amino acids. CDR1 and CDR2 from the germline V gene are LGHDT and YNNKEL (reference sequence). V was pared by 1 base and J by 5 bases, with 6 bases of the junction left unmatched. Here the CDR3 reads CASSQVRGGAETQYF. The CDR3 DNA follows: TGTGCCAGCAGCCAAGTCCGGGGGGGGGCGGAGACCCAGTACTTC.